Each of the 20 T cell receptor beta chains below was sequenced from the same sample in a study of regulatory T cells in long-lasting Graves disease. Library construction for TCR beta used iRepertoire HTBI primers and Arm-PCR of CDR3 regions. Each CDR3 protein is one row after TCRdb ran MiXCR on the multiplex PCR reads. The repertoire consists of around 330,000 distinct CDR3 sequences, with roughly 18% occurring once and the leading ten covering 38%. Time point reported: newly diagnosed GD, antithyroid drugs for less than 3 months. Extracted RNA from PBMCs served as the source of the TCR library. Sequenced here: peripheral blood mononuclear cells (PBMCs), sampled at new diagnosis, from a patient treated with antithyroid drugs. These receptor sequences come from a female donor with Graves disease.

This clonotype showed up many times. This chain connects TRBV28 to TRBJ1-2; 8 positions match TRBD1. The CDR3 is 13 residues long. Germline loops: CDR1 MDHEN, CDR2 SYDVKM. The trim removed 3 bases at V and 6 bases at J, leaving 3 bases unmatched. The CDR3 nucleotides read TGTGCCAGCAGTTTTGTGACAGGGGATGGCTACACCTTC. Translating gives CASSFVTGDGYTF.

This clonotype was observed a handful of times. The chain employs TRBV9 and TRBJ2-1; no clear D. V shed 4 bases and J shed 2 bases, with 16 bases lying between them. This CDR3 has 16 amino acids. From germline, CDR1 is SGDLS and CDR2 YYNGEE. The CDR3 bases are TGTGCCAGCAGCCTAGAGGTGAGTCCCCCCTACAATGAGCAGTTCTTC. Encoded protein: CASSLEVSPPYNEQFF. Full variable domain (outside the CDR3, taken from reference TRBV9 and TRBJ2-1): DSGVTQTPKHLITATGQRVTLRCSPRSGDLSVYWYQQSLDQGLQFLIQYYNGEERAKGNILERFSAQQFPDLHSELNLSSLELGDSALYFCASSLEVSPPYNEQFFGPGTRLTVL.

This clonotype was counted many times. The J gene is TRBJ1-6, the V gene TRBV13, with D maybe TRBD1 (5 bases). The CDR3 sequence is 13 residues long. The germline CDR1 and CDR2 sequences are PRHDT and FYEKMQ (reference sequence). Trimming removed 4 bases from V and 9 bases from J, with 10 bases in between. CDR3 DNA: TGTGCCAGCAGCTCGGGACCTGCTTCACCCCTCCACTTT. Its translation is CASSSGPASPLHF.

This clonotype was counted ten times or more. The V call is TRBV3-1, the J call TRBJ2-1, with D perhaps matching TRBD2 (5 bases). Looked up from germline, CDR1 is LGHDT and CDR2 is YNNKEL (reference sequence). The CDR3 sequence is 15 residues long. Trimming left V 4 bases short and J 9 bases short, with 19 bases between. The CDR3 DNA reads as TGTGCCAGCAGCCTATACGGAGGCCGGGGTACTGAGCAGTTCTTC. Translation gives CASSLYGGRGTEQFF.

This clonotype was observed a handful of times. This may arise from a read error, as a much more abundant clone is one base away. V usage is TRBV6-2 or TRBV6-3 and J usage is TRBJ2-2; D is perhaps TRBD2 (5 bases). Per germline, CDR1 MNHEY and CDR2 SVGEGT. V was clipped by 0 bases and J by 0 bases, with 17 bases between them. CDR3 length equals 19 residues. CDR3 coding DNA: TGTGCCAGCAGTTACTCGCCGACTACCTCCTGGACGAACACCGGGGAGCTGTTTTTT. Translating it yields CASSYSPTTSWTNTGELFF.

The chain uses TRBV25-1 and TRBJ2-2; D gene uncertain. The CDR3 totals 19 residues. Trimming stripped 6 bases from V and 0 bases from J, with 23 bases between. Looked up from germline, CDR1 is MGHDK and CDR2 is SYGVNS. The CDR3 reads CASRGRPGDRDANTGELFF. The CDR3, as DNA: TGTGCCAGCAGAGGGCGCCCAGGCGACCGAGACGCGAACACCGGGGAGCTGTTTTTT. The variable domain in full, with the rest retrieved from reference TRBV25-1 and TRBJ2-2, is EADIYQTPRYLVIGTGKKITLECSQTMGHDKMYWYQQDPGMELHLIHYSYGVNSTEKGDLSSESTVSRIRTEHFPLTLESARPSHTSQYLCASRGRPGDRDANTGELFFGEGSRLTVL.

The chain uses TRBV4-1 and TRBJ2-7; D unclear. The length of the CDR3 is 15 residues. Germline-derived CDR1 and CDR2 are MGHRA and YSYEKL. V lost 1 base to trimming and J lost 2 bases, with 12 bases between them. In DNA form, the CDR3 reads TGCGCCAGCAGCCAAGTAACCCTAGGACCCTACGAGCAGTACTTC. Translation gives CASSQVTLGPYEQYF.

Ten or more counts support this clonotype. The chain recombines TRBV19 with TRBJ2-1, with TRBD2 identical over 8 bases. This CDR3 spans 15 amino acids. Germline-derived CDR1 and CDR2 are LNHDA and SQIVND (reference sequence). Trimming at V came to 4 bases and at J to 8 bases, leaving 10 bases not matched to a gene. For the CDR3, the DNA is TGTGCCAGTAGTAGGCGACTAGCGATCGATCATGAGCAGTTCTTC. It yields the protein CASSRRLAIDHEQFF.

For this clonotype: At one end, the junction sequence differs from germline, possibly due to a read error. This chain uses TRBV9 with TRBJ2-5; D is unresolved. Germline-derived CDR1 and CDR2 are SGDLS and YYNGEE. The CDR3 is 11 residues long. CDR3 nucleotide sequence: TGTGCCCCCCGGAGTGAGGAGACCCAGCACTTC. As protein: CAPRSEETQHF.

Ten or more counts support this clonotype. The J gene is TRBJ1-5, the V gene TRBV27; no clear D. The germline V gene encodes CDR1 MNHEY and CDR2 SMNVEV (reference sequence). V lost 3 bases to trimming and J lost 0 bases, with 12 bases between them. The CDR3 has 16 amino acids. The CDR3 DNA follows: TGTGCCAGCAGTTTCCGTACTGGACTTAGCAATCAGCCCCAGCATTTT. Its translation is CASSFRTGLSNQPQHF.

This clonotype appeared a few times. The chain recombines TRBV5-1 with TRBJ2-1; 8 bases are shared with TRBD1. V lost 4 bases and J lost 9; bases outside the gene matches: 9. The germline CDR1 and CDR2 sequences are SGHRS and YFSETQ. The CDR3 spans 14 residues. CDR3 DNA sequence: TGCGCCAGCAGCCCCCAGGACAGGGTCGGTGAGCAGTTCTTC. Encoded protein: CASSPQDRVGEQFF.

This clonotype has at least ten counts. The V and J genes are TRBV24-1 and TRBJ2-1; TRBD1 agrees at 10 bases. Germline loops: CDR1 KGHDR, CDR2 SFDVKD. This CDR3 spans 16 amino acids. J lost 8 bases, V lost 4 bases, and 10 bases had no gene match. The CDR3 sequence: CATSDSTGGFIDEQFF. The CDR3 DNA sequence: TGTGCCACCAGTGACTCGACAGGGGGCTTTATCGATGAGCAGTTCTTC.

This clonotype was picked up many times. J is TRBJ2-2 and V is TRBV20-1; 8 positions match TRBD2. Germline CDR1 is DFQATT and CDR2 is SNEGSKA (reference sequence). Trimming at V came to 1 base and at J to 6 bases, leaving 7 bases not matched to a gene. This CDR3 spans 15 amino acids. This CDR3 reads CSARVGGGRAGELFF. The CDR3 region has the DNA TGCAGTGCTAGAGTTGGCGGGGGGCGAGCCGGGGAGCTGTTTTTT.

This clonotype was observed many times. This rearrangement joins TRBV3-1 to TRBJ1-2, with TRBD1 as a possible D gene (6 bases). This CDR3 contains 12 residues. Trimming cost V 4 bases and J 8 bases, with 11 bases left between them. The germline V gene has CDR1 LGHDT and CDR2 YNNKEL (reference sequence). This chain's CDR3 is CASSRGGEGYTF. CDR3 DNA sequence: TGTGCCAGCAGCCGAGGGGGGGAAGGCTACACCTTC.

This clonotype was seen repeatedly, ten times or more. The chain employs TRBV12-3 or TRBV12-4 and TRBJ2-7; TRBD1 agrees at 7 bases. Trimming took 5 bases from V and 3 from J; bases not matched to a gene: 4. The CDR3 is made up of 13 amino acids. This CDR3 is CASSAGQVYEQYF. Written as DNA, the CDR3 is TGTGCCAGCAGTGCTGGACAGGTCTACGAGCAGTACTTC.

This clonotype appeared many times. The CDR3 is CASTRDRAVYGYTF. The CDR3 nucleotides read TGTGCCAGCACCCGGGACAGGGCGGTTTATGGCTACACCTTC. The chain combines TRBV2 with TRBJ1-2, with TRBD1 identical over 9 bases. V trimming: 7 bases; J trimming: 5 bases; junction bases outside the gene matches: 8. The CDR3 extends over 14 amino acids. Germline CDR1 and CDR2: SNHLY and FYNNEI. Supplemented by reference TRBV2 and TRBJ1-2, the full variable domain reads EPEVTQTPSHQVTQMGQEVILRCVPISNHLYFYWYRQILGQKVEFLVSFYNNEISEKSEIFDDQFSVERPDGSNFTLKIRSTKLEDSAMYFCASTRDRAVYGYTFGSGTRLTVV.

With regard to this clonotype: A much larger clone sits a single nucleotide away, making a read error possible. The rearrangement links TRBV7-9 to TRBJ2-7; tentative D call: TRBD1 (6 bases). Looked up from germline, CDR1 is SEHNR and CDR2 is FQNEAQ (reference sequence). The CDR3 is made up of 13 amino acids. Here the CDR3 reads CASSFRDNREQSF. CDR3 coding DNA: TGTGCCAGCAGCTTCAGGGACAACCGTGAGCAGTCCTTC.

J is TRBJ2-3 and V is TRBV5-1; TRBD2 aligns across 16 bases. J was trimmed by 5 bases and V by 4 bases; bases with no gene match: 7. This CDR3 is 17 amino acids long. Germline CDR1 is SGHRS and CDR2 is YFSETQ. The CDR3 sequence: CASSTGLAGGFGDTQYF. DNA of the CDR3: TGCGCCAGCAGCACGGGACTAGCGGGAGGGTTTGGAGATACGCAGTATTTT. Complete variable domain (other parts from reference TRBV5-1 and TRBJ2-3): KAGVTQTPRYLIKTRGQQVTLSCSPISGHRSVSWYQQTPGQGLQFLFEYFSETQRNKGNFPGRFSGRQFSNSRSEMNVSTLELGDSALYLCASSTGLAGGFGDTQYFGPGTRLTVL.

A remark on this clonotype: A much larger clonotype is one base distant, so this may be a read error. The rearrangement joins TRBV6-4 to TRBJ1-1; D perhaps matches TRBD1 (5 bases). CDR3 size: 13 residues. Germline V gene lookup returns CDR1 MRHNA and CDR2 SNTAGT. The CDR3 bases are TGTGCCAGCAGTCACCAGGGACGCACTGAAGCTTACTTT. This codes for CASSHQGRTEAYF.

This clonotype was detected only a few times. An end of the junction does not agree with germline; a read error may underlie this. V is TRBV25-1 and J is TRBJ1-3; D gene uncertain. Germline CDR1 is MGHDK and CDR2 is SYGVNS. The CDR3 totals 16 residues. The CDR3 DNA reads as TGTGCCAGCAGTGAGGCCCTTTCGAGCTCTGGAAACATCATATATTTT. It encodes CASSEALSSSGNIIYF.